Given below is one TCR beta chain in context. What it binds is not known. This entry is derived from a study of cytotoxic CD8 clonotypes in ibrutinib-treated CLL. Study information: Collecting the response samples happened after a median 12 months of treatment, with a range of 6 to 36. Study-wide findings and caveats: Clonality increased at ibrutinib response, then returned toward baseline at progression.

Profiling relied on immunoSEQ multiplex PCR, and the TCRdb table lists in-frame clones only, not all of them. The table lists roughly 70,000 clones, around 84% of them singletons, with roughly 8% in the top ten. Germline values: CDR1 MNHEY, CDR2 SMNVEV (reference sequence). V gave up 6 bases and J gave up 1 base, with 18 bases separating them. This CDR3 contains 16 residues. This clonotype originated in a human donor with chronic lymphocytic leukemia. V and J are TRBV27 and TRBJ1-1; D might be TRBD1 (5 bases). Sequencing used PBMCs, obtained at disease progression, from a patient treated with ibrutinib. CDR3 region: CASSLLKGRKNTEAFF. For the CDR3, the DNA is TGTGCCAGCAGCCTTTTAAAGGGACGGAAGAACACTGAAGCTTTCTTT.